The rows below give T cell receptor beta chains drawn from one sample of a study of shared clonotypes between healthy human individuals. Assay: immunoSEQ multiplex PCR; the TCRdb copy retains only in-frame clones and omits some. The sample consists of about 490,000 clones, 70% to 80% of them appearing once. Sequencing was performed on PBMCs. Receptor source: a woman between 35 and 50 years old in good health. Some clones in this sample may be carry-over from other donors' samples. Both conserved end residues are part of each CDR3. The order of the fields is D gene, J gene, clone size, V gene, CDR3 DNA, CDR3 protein. The D gene is left open where the match is weak. Expanded clones get a size class; other rows say once, few or many, or leave the size out.

D gene: TRBD2
J gene: TRBJ2-7
clone size: -
V gene: TRBV4-3
CDR3 DNA: TGCGCCAGCAGCTTACTTGGGAGGGACTCCTACGAGCAGTACTTC
CDR3 protein: CASSLLGRDSYEQYF

D gene: TRBD2
J gene: TRBJ2-1
clone size: -
V gene: TRBV5-1
CDR3 DNA: TGCGCCAGCAGCTTGGCAGTAGCGGGAGGCCAGGGGTACAATGAGCAGTTCTTC
CDR3 protein: CASSLAVAGGQGYNEQFF

D gene: TRBD1
J gene: TRBJ2-7
clone size: -
V gene: TRBV27
CDR3 DNA: TGTGCCAGCAGTTCCCAGGGGGCGGCAAGCTCCTACGAGCAGTACTTC
CDR3 protein: CASSSQGAASSYEQYF

D gene: -
J gene: TRBJ2-7
clone size: once
V gene: TRBV28
CDR3 DNA: TGTGCCAGCAGTTTACTAGACAGCTACGAGCAGTACTTC
CDR3 protein: CASSLLDSYEQYF

D gene: -
J gene: TRBJ2-1
clone size: -
V gene: TRBV29-1
CDR3 DNA: TGCAGCGGACAGGAGCATGAGCAGTTCTTC
CDR3 protein: CSGQEHEQFF

D gene: -
J gene: TRBJ1-1
clone size: -
V gene: TRBV7-2
CDR3 DNA: TGTGCCAGCAGCTGGGGGGCTGGGGCGACAGGCACTGAAGCTTTCTTT
CDR3 protein: CASSWGAGATGTEAFF

D gene: TRBD1
J gene: TRBJ2-7
clone size: -
V gene: TRBV7-3
CDR3 DNA: TGTGCCAGCAGCGCTACCGGGACAGGGTACTACGAGCAGTACTTC
CDR3 protein: CASSATGTGYYEQYF

D gene: TRBD1
J gene: TRBJ1-1
clone size: -
V gene: TRBV28
CDR3 DNA: TGTGCCAGCAGTCCCAGTATGGGGACAGGGATTGAAGCTTTCTTT
CDR3 protein: CASSPSMGTGIEAFF

D gene: -
J gene: TRBJ2-1
clone size: -
V gene: TRBV28
CDR3 DNA: TGTGCCAGCAGTTTTGGGGAACACAATGAGCAGTTCTTC
CDR3 protein: CASSFGEHNEQFF

D gene: TRBD2
J gene: TRBJ2-3
clone size: -
V gene: TRBV27
CDR3 DNA: TGTGCCAGCAGTTCCCCCCGACTAGCGGGAACTGATACGCAGTATTTT
CDR3 protein: CASSSPRLAGTDTQYF

D gene: -
J gene: TRBJ1-2
clone size: -
V gene: TRBV5-4
CDR3 DNA: TGTGCCAGCAGCTCGGGGTTAGACCCGGGGGGCTACACCTTC
CDR3 protein: CASSSGLDPGGYTF

D gene: TRBD2
J gene: TRBJ2-5
clone size: -
V gene: TRBV28
CDR3 DNA: TGTGCCAGCAGTCTGGGACTAGCTGGAGAGACCCAGTACTTC
CDR3 protein: CASSLGLAGETQYF

D gene: TRBD2
J gene: TRBJ2-7
clone size: few
V gene: TRBV6-5
CDR3 DNA: TGTGCCACCACCGGGACTAGCGGATCCTACGAGCAGTACTTC
CDR3 protein: CATTGTSGSYEQYF

D gene: TRBD2
J gene: TRBJ2-5
clone size: many
V gene: TRBV6-1
CDR3 DNA: TGTGCCAGCAGGGGACTAGCGGGAGTGGAGACCCAGTACTTC
CDR3 protein: CASRGLAGVETQYF

D gene: TRBD2
J gene: TRBJ2-1
clone size: -
V gene: TRBV10-3
CDR3 DNA: TGTGCCACCCATAGCGGGAGGGACGGGTATGAGCAGTTCTTC
CDR3 protein: CATHSGRDGYEQFF

D gene: -
J gene: TRBJ1-2
clone size: many
V gene: TRBV15
CDR3 DNA: TGTGCCACCAGCGCCTGGGGGGACTATGGCTACACCTTC
CDR3 protein: CATSAWGDYGYTF

D gene: TRBD2
J gene: TRBJ2-6
clone size: -
V gene: TRBV19
CDR3 DNA: TGTGCCAGTAGTATATTTAGCGGGGCTGGGGCCAACGTCCTGACTTTC
CDR3 protein: CASSIFSGAGANVLTF

D gene: TRBD2
J gene: TRBJ2-1
clone size: -
V gene: TRBV6-1
CDR3 DNA: TGTGCCAGCAGTGCTCCGGGACTAGCGGGAGGCAATGAGCAGTTCTTC
CDR3 protein: CASSAPGLAGGNEQFF

D gene: -
J gene: TRBJ2-1
clone size: few
V gene: TRBV7-8
CDR3 DNA: TGTGCCAGCAGCCGCAGAGCGCTTTTGGGGGAGCAGTTCTTC
CDR3 protein: CASSRRALLGEQFF

D gene: -
J gene: TRBJ2-3
clone size: once
V gene: TRBV11-1
CDR3 DNA: TGTGCCAGCAGCTTAGCGGGGCCTACGCAGTATTTT
CDR3 protein: CASSLAGPTQYF

D gene: TRBD1
J gene: TRBJ2-7
clone size: -
V gene: TRBV7-2
CDR3 DNA: TGTGCCAGCAGAAGGACCGGGACAGACTACGAGCAGTACTTC
CDR3 protein: CASRRTGTDYEQYF

D gene: TRBD1
J gene: TRBJ1-5
clone size: -
V gene: TRBV19
CDR3 DNA: TGTGCCAGTAGTATAGATGTCCGGGTGGCAGGGGGTTTGCAGCCCCAGCATTTT
CDR3 protein: CASSIDVRVAGGLQPQHF

D gene: TRBD2
J gene: TRBJ2-7
clone size: once
V gene: TRBV7-2
CDR3 DNA: TGTGCCAGCAGCTTAATCCCTAGCGGGAGGGACGAGCAGTACTTC
CDR3 protein: CASSLIPSGRDEQYF

D gene: TRBD1
J gene: TRBJ1-4
clone size: -
V gene: TRBV5-8
CDR3 DNA: TGTGCCAGCAGCTTCGGGACAGCTAATGAAAAACTGTTTTTT
CDR3 protein: CASSFGTANEKLFF

D gene: -
J gene: TRBJ2-7
clone size: -
V gene: TRBV6-6
CDR3 DNA: TGTGCCAGCACGGTGAAGATTCGGTACGAGCAGTACTTC
CDR3 protein: CASTVKIRYEQYF

D gene: -
J gene: TRBJ1-2
clone size: -
V gene: TRBV28
CDR3 DNA: TGTGCCAGCAGCGCAGGGTCGGGGGGCTACACCTTC
CDR3 protein: CASSAGSGGYTF

D gene: TRBD1
J gene: TRBJ1-2
clone size: few
V gene: TRBV18
CDR3 DNA: TGTGCCAGCTCACCTTCGACAGGGACGGGTTATGGCTACACCTTC
CDR3 protein: CASSPSTGTGYGYTF

D gene: -
J gene: TRBJ1-1
clone size: -
V gene: TRBV6-1
CDR3 DNA: TGTGCCAGCAGCGACGACAGGATGAACACTGAAGCTTTCTTT
CDR3 protein: CASSDDRMNTEAFF

D gene: TRBD2
J gene: TRBJ2-5
clone size: -
V gene: TRBV30
CDR3 DNA: TGTGCCTGGAGTAGGACTAGCGGGAGGGCCCCGAACCAAGAGACCCAGTACTTC
CDR3 protein: CAWSRTSGRAPNQETQYF

D gene: -
J gene: TRBJ2-3
clone size: -
V gene: TRBV18
CDR3 DNA: TGTGCCAGCTCACGCGGAGGCACAGATACGCAGTATTTT
CDR3 protein: CASSRGGTDTQYF

D gene: -
J gene: TRBJ2-7
clone size: few
V gene: TRBV6-1
CDR3 DNA: TGTGCCAGCACCCCCTCAGAGGTCCGCGAGCAGTACTTC
CDR3 protein: CASTPSEVREQYF

D gene: -
J gene: TRBJ2-7
clone size: -
V gene: TRBV19
CDR3 DNA: TGTGCCAGTAGTATAACTCCAGGGAGGCCCTACGAGCAGTACTTC
CDR3 protein: CASSITPGRPYEQYF

D gene: TRBD1
J gene: TRBJ1-5
clone size: -
V gene: TRBV29-1
CDR3 DNA: TGCAGCGTGACCACAGATACAGGGGGCGGACAGCCCCAGCATTTT
CDR3 protein: CSVTTDTGGGQPQHF

D gene: TRBD1
J gene: TRBJ2-7
clone size: -
V gene: TRBV27
CDR3 DNA: TGTGCCAGCAGTTTTTCTCGTGACCCCTCCGGGACAGGGGTTTTCGAGCAGTACTTC
CDR3 protein: CASSFSRDPSGTGVFEQYF

D gene: TRBD2
J gene: TRBJ2-7
clone size: -
V gene: TRBV7-2
CDR3 DNA: TGTGCCAGCAGCCCGGACGTACTAGCGGCCTCCTACGAGCAGTACTTC
CDR3 protein: CASSPDVLAASYEQYF

D gene: TRBD1
J gene: TRBJ1-5
clone size: -
V gene: TRBV19
CDR3 DNA: TGTGCCAGTAGGCTGACAGGGCCAAATCAGCCCCAGCATTTT
CDR3 protein: CASRLTGPNQPQHF

D gene: -
J gene: TRBJ1-2
clone size: -
V gene: TRBV30
CDR3 DNA: TGTGCCTGGAGTGTACTAGGGGTTGGGGGCTACACCTTC
CDR3 protein: CAWSVLGVGGYTF

D gene: TRBD2
J gene: TRBJ2-1
clone size: -
V gene: TRBV7-3
CDR3 DNA: TGTGCCAGCAGCCCGAGCGGGAACTCCTACAATGAGCAGTTCTTC
CDR3 protein: CASSPSGNSYNEQFF

D gene: -
J gene: TRBJ1-2
clone size: -
V gene: TRBV9
CDR3 DNA: TGTGCCAGCAGCGCTGGGACCGTGACTAACTATGGCTACACCTTC
CDR3 protein: CASSAGTVTNYGYTF

D gene: -
J gene: TRBJ1-5
clone size: -
V gene: TRBV11-2
CDR3 DNA: TGTGCCAGCAGCTTAGTGGCGGGGGGCAATCGAAATCAGCCCCAGCATTTT
CDR3 protein: CASSLVAGGNRNQPQHF

D gene: -
J gene: TRBJ2-1
clone size: -
V gene: TRBV27
CDR3 DNA: TGTGCCAGCAGTTCTGGGAGCTCCTACAATGAGCAGTTCTTC
CDR3 protein: CASSSGSSYNEQFF

D gene: TRBD2
J gene: TRBJ2-3
clone size: -
V gene: TRBV7-2
CDR3 DNA: TGTGCCAGCAGCTCCAATAGCGGGAGGACAGATACGCAGTATTTT
CDR3 protein: CASSSNSGRTDTQYF

D gene: TRBD2
J gene: TRBJ2-2
clone size: -
V gene: TRBV6-6
CDR3 DNA: TGTGCCAGCAGTTTCCCGGGGGGGGGAGCCGGGGAGCTGTTTTTT
CDR3 protein: CASSFPGGGAGELFF